This T cell receptor beta chain was sequenced in a study of blood T cell repertoires in COVID-19. As for the study in general: Nucleic acid was either cDNA or gDNA, and it came from T cells, B-cell-depleted T cells, or PBMCs.

This clone showed up many times. Cohorts were based on clinical histories the participants reported. Assay: immunoSEQ multiplex PCR; the TCRdb copy retains only in-frame clones and omits some. The data hold a few hundred thousand clones, with 75% to 90% observed a single time. The CDR3 is 18 residues long. V and J are TRBV21-1 and TRBJ1-1; the D call in the table, TRBD1, was not verified against the DNA. TRBV21-1 is annotated as a pseudogene. The TCR comes from a man aged 30-40 years who had recovered from COVID-19. Input material: PBMCs or T cells enriched from blood (not recorded which). The CDR3 is CASSNRYMTGTQNTEAFF. Written as DNA, the CDR3 is TGTGCCAGCAGCAACCGATATATGACAGGGACGCAGAACACTGAAGCTTTCTTT.